The sequence of this T cell receptor beta chain was determined in a study of cytomegalovirus exposure and HLA in healthy donors. 13 Jbeta primers and 60 Vbeta primers were used for the PCR. Clones were read by immunoSEQ multiplex PCR, and TCRdb kept only the in-frame ones, dropping some. The sample holds roughly 100,000 clones, 65% to 75% seen once. This clone was observed a handful of times. Its antigen is unidentified. Each donor was healthy, and each was a bone marrow donor. Donors were ostensibly healthy at sampling, although undocumented immune exposures were probable. This CDR3 is built from 15 residues. The V end lost 8 bases, the J end lost 7 bases, and 21 bases lay between the germline ends. CDR1 is MNHNS, CDR2 SASEGT, per germline. Points from the study as a whole: The study designated about 160 TCR beta chains cytomegalovirus-associated. Later analysis associated a missense DCLRE1C variant with TCR beta V- and J-gene trimming.

What was sequenced was PBMCs. The rearrangement links TRBV6-1 to TRBJ2-1; perhaps TRBD1 as D (6 bases). The TCR originated in a man aged 35 to 55 in good health and CMV-seropositive. The CDR3: CASSKGQNEANEQFF. CDR3 DNA: TGTGCCAGCTCTAAAGGACAGAACGAAGCTAATGAGCAGTTCTTC.